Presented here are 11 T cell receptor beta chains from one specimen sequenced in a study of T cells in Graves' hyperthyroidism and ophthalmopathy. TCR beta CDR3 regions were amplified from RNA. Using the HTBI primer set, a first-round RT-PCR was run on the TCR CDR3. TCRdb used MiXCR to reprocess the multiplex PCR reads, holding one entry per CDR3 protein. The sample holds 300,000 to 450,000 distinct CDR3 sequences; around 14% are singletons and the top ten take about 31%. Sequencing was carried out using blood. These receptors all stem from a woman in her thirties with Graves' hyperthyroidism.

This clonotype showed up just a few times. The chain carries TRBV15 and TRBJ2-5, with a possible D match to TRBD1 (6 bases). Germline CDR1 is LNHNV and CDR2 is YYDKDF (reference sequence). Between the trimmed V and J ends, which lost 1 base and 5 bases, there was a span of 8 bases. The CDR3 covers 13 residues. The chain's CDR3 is CATSRAGAETQYF. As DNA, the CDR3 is TGTGCCACCAGCAGAGCAGGGGCCGAGACCCAGTACTTC.

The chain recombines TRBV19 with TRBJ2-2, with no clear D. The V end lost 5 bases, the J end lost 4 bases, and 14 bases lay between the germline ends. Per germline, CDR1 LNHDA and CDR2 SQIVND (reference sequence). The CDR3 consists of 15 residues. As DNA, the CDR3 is TGTGCCAGTAGTCCCCAAGACCTCGGCACCGGGGAGCTGTTTTTT. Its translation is CASSPQDLGTGELFF.

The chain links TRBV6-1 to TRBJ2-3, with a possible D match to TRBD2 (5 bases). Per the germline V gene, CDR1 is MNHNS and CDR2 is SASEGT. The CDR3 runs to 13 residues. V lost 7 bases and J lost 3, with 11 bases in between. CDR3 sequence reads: CASTKPGTDTQYF. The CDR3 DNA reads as TGTGCCAGCACCAAGCCGGGGACAGATACGCAGTATTTT.

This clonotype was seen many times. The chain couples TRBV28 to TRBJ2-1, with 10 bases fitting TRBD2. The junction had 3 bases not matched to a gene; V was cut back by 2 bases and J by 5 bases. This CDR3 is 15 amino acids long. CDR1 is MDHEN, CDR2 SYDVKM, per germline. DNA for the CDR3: TGTGCCAGCAGTTTAGCTAGCGGGGGCAACAATGAGCAGTTCTTC. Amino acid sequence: CASSLASGGNNEQFF. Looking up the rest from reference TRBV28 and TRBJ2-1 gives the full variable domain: DVKVTQSSRYLVKRTGEKVFLECVQDMDHENMFWYRQDPGLGLRLIYFSYDVKMKEKGDIPEGYSVSREKKERFSLILESASTNQTSMYLCASSLASGGNNEQFFGPGTRLTVL.

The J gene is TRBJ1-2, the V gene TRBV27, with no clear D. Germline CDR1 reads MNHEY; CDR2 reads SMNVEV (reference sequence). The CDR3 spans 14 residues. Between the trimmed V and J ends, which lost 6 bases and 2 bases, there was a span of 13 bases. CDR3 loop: CASRPLQFNYGYTF. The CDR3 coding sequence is TGTGCCAGCAGGCCTTTACAGTTCAACTATGGCTACACCTTC.

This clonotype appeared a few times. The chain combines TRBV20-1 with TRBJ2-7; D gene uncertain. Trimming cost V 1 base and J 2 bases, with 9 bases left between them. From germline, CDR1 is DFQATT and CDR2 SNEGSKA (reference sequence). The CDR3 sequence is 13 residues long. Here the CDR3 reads CSARGQVPYEQYF. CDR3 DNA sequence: TGCAGTGCTAGAGGGCAGGTGCCCTACGAGCAGTACTTC.

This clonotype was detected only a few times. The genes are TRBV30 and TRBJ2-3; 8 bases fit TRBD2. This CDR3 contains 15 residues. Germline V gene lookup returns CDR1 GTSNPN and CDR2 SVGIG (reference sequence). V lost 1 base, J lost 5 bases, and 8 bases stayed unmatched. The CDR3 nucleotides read TGTGCCTGGAGTGACCCCACGCGGGGGGTAGATACGCAGTATTTT. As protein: CAWSDPTRGVDTQYF.

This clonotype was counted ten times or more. The CDR3 bases are TGTGCCAGCAGTTTATCTATAGGGGGCGATTCCTACAATGAGCAGTTCTTC. Translated, it gives CASSLSIGGDSYNEQFF. The chain couples TRBV28 to TRBJ2-1, with TRBD1 matching over 7 bases. V shed 1 base and J 1 base; nucleotides not matched to a gene: 7. This CDR3 has 17 residues. Germline CDR1 is MDHEN and CDR2 is SYDVKM.

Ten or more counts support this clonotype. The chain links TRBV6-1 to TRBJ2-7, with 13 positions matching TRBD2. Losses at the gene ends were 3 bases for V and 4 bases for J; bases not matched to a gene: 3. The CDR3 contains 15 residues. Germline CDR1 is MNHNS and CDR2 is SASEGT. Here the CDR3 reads CASSETGLAGYEQYF. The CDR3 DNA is TGTGCCAGCAGTGAGACGGGACTAGCGGGATACGAGCAGTACTTC.

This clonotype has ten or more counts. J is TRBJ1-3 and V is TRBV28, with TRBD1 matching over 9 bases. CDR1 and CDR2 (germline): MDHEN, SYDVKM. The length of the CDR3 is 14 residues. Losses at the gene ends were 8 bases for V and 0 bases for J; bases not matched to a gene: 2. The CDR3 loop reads CASLTGGSGNTIYF. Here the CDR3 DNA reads TGTGCCAGCCTGACAGGGGGCTCTGGAAACACCATATATTTT.

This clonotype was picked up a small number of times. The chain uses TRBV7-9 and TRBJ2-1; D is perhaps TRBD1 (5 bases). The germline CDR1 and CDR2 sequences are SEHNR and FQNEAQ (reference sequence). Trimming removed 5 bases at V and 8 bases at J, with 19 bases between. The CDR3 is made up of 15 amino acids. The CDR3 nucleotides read TGTGCCAGCAGCAGTGGACCCGCTTGGGGCGATGAGCAGTTCTTC. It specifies CASSSGPAWGDEQFF.